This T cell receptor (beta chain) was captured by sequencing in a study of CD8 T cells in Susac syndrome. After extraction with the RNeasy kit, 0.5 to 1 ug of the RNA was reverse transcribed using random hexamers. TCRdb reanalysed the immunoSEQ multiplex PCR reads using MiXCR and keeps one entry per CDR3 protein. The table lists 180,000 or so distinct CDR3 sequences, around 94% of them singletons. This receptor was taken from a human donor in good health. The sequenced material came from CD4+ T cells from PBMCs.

The CDR3 coding sequence is TGTGCCAGCAGCCTAAACAGACAGGGGAGAGCTTTCTTT. This encodes CASSLNRQGRAFF. The gene calls are TRBV27 and TRBJ1-1, with 8 positions matching TRBD1. Per the germline V gene, CDR1 is MNHEY and CDR2 is SMNVEV (reference sequence). With 6 bases clipped from V and 10 bases from J, the junction kept 10 bases outside the gene matches. The CDR3 has 13 residues.